A single TCR beta chain is shown here with its context. Its antigen is unidentified. The data were taken from a study of T cell repertoires in cytomegalovirus infection. General study findings and limits: There were HLA-C-restricted CMV-specific TCR beta clonotypes dominating the ex vivo response.

TCRdb reprocessed the reads with MiXCR, giving one entry per CDR3 protein. Of about 830,000 distinct CDR3 sequences listed, 30% to 35% are singletons. Germline V gene sequence: CDR1 SGHNT, CDR2 YYREEE (reference sequence). CDR3 length: 15 amino acids. V was clipped by 3 bases and J by 0 bases, with 12 bases between them. The chain uses TRBV5-4 and TRBJ1-1, with D perhaps matching TRBD1 (5 bases). The sequencing here drew on cultured CD8+ T cells from PBMCs, taken from culture after CMV antigen stimulation. The receptor's source is a human donor in good health (CMV status not recorded). Some clones in this sample may be carry-over from other donors' samples. CDR3 DNA: TGTGCCAGCAGCTCCGAGGGACCGCTGAACACTGAAGCTTTCTTT. It encodes CASSSEGPLNTEAFF. Full variable domain (remainder filled in from reference TRBV5-4 and TRBJ1-1): ETGVTQSPTHLIKTRGQQVTLRCSSQSGHNTVSWYQQALGQGPQFIFQYYREEENGRGNFPPRFSGLQFPNYSSELNVNALELDDSALYLCASSSEGPLNTEAFFGQGTRLTVV.